The 32 T cell receptor beta chains below all came from one sample that was sequenced in a study of blood T cells in healthy people across ages. PCR was performed a second time for 7 to 11 cycles using a sample-barcoded 5' primer and a J-beta primer mix. TCRdb re-called the 5' RACE reads through MiXCR, storing one row per CDR3 protein. The sample includes 1.5 million to 2 million distinct CDR3 sequences, 28% of them seen just once. The sample comprised blood. The receptors shown here come from a young woman in good health.

This clonotype was counted between two and nine times. The J gene is TRBJ2-4, the V gene TRBV28, with D perhaps TRBD2 (6 bases). The CDR3 sequence is 16 residues long. The germline gives CDR1 MDHEN, CDR2 SYDVKM. Deletions cut 6 bases from V and 2 bases from J, with 17 bases between. Here the CDR3 reads CASSPRGMGPKNIQYF. CDR3 bases: TGTGCCAGCAGCCCTCGGGGGATGGGGCCCAAAAACATTCAGTACTTC.

The chain employs TRBV5-1 and TRBJ2-1, with D uncertain. The V end lost 7 bases, the J end lost 8 bases, and 7 bases lay between the germline ends. The germline CDR1 and CDR2 sequences are SGHRS and YFSETQ. The CDR3 contains 10 residues. The CDR3 spells CASQGHEQFF. CDR3 nucleotides: TGCGCCAGCCAAGGGCATGAGCAGTTCTTC.

This clonotype came up many times. This chain joins TRBV12-3 or TRBV12-4 and TRBJ2-3, with 8 positions matching TRBD2. CDR3 size: 13 residues. V lost 8 bases, J lost 3 bases, and 4 bases stayed unmatched. The DNA of the CDR3 is TGTGCCAGCTCTACTAGCGGAACAGATACGCAGTATTTT. Its translation is CASSTSGTDTQYF.

The chain links TRBV7-6 to TRBJ2-2, with TRBD2 identical over 7 bases. CDR1 is SGHVS, CDR2 FNYEAQ, per germline. The CDR3 has 14 amino acids. Trimming took 6 bases from V and 5 from J; bases not matched to a gene: 6. The CDR3 loop reads CASRETSWTGELFF. CDR3 coding DNA: TGTGCCAGCAGAGAGACTAGCTGGACCGGGGAGCTGTTTTTT.

This clonotype was found a few times. This CDR3 reads CASTGLENIQYF. The CDR3 DNA reads as TGTGCCAGCACAGGACTTGAAAACATTCAGTACTTC. J is TRBJ2-4 and V is TRBV12-3 or TRBV12-4, with D perhaps TRBD2 (5 bases). The CDR3 sequence is 12 residues long. Trimming shortened V by 7 bases and J by 5 bases, and 9 bases separated the two germline ends.

This clonotype has a handful of counts. The V call is TRBV9, the J call TRBJ2-7; TRBD1 is a possible D gene (5 bases). The length of the CDR3 is 15 residues. Looked up from germline, CDR1 is SGDLS and CDR2 is YYNGEE. Trimming removed 3 bases from V and 3 bases from J, with 16 bases in between. DNA for the CDR3: TGTGCCAGCAGCGCCGAGGACACACCATACTACGAGCAGTACTTC. Translating it yields CASSAEDTPYYEQYF.

This chain joins TRBV27 and TRBJ2-1, with 11 bases matching TRBD2. The CDR3 runs to 16 residues. V trimming: 5 bases; J trimming: 4 bases; junction bases outside the gene matches: 7. Germline V lookup: CDR1 MNHEY, CDR2 SMNVEV (reference sequence). CDR3 nucleotides: TGTGCCAGCAGTACCCTTAGCGGGAGGGGTTACAATGAGCAGTTCTTC. Translation: CASSTLSGRGYNEQFF.

This chain links TRBV7-9 with TRBJ2-7, with D possibly TRBD1 on 8 matching bases. The germline V and J ends were trimmed by 1 base and 6 bases, with 19 bases remaining between them. The CDR3 is made up of 16 amino acids. Germline CDR1 and CDR2: SEHNR and FQNEAQ (reference sequence). CDR3: CASSLGGGQARGEQYF. Here the CDR3 DNA reads TGTGCCAGCAGCTTAGGGGGGGGACAGGCGCGGGGCGAGCAGTACTTC.

This rearrangement joins TRBV29-1 to TRBJ2-3; tentatively, D is TRBD1 (5 bases). The CDR3 runs 14 residues. Germline lookup yields CDR1 SQVTM and CDR2 ANQGSEA. V lost 5 bases, J lost 0 bases, and 12 bases lay in between. This CDR3 reads CSVNTGLSTDTQYF. As DNA, the CDR3 is TGCAGCGTTAACACAGGCCTTAGCACAGATACGCAGTATTTT.

The J gene is TRBJ2-3, the V gene TRBV9; 7 bases line up with TRBD2. CDR1 and CDR2 (germline): SGDLS, YYNGEE. The V and J ends lost 0 bases and 5 bases, in that order; junction bases with no gene match: 6. The CDR3 extends over 15 amino acids. CDR3 sequence (DNA): TGTGCCAGCAGCGTAGACGGGAGGAAGGGAGATACGCAGTATTTT. This gives the protein CASSVDGRKGDTQYF. Full variable domain (rest looked up from reference TRBV9 and TRBJ2-3): DSGVTQTPKHLITATGQRVTLRCSPRSGDLSVYWYQQSLDQGLQFLIQYYNGEERAKGNILERFSAQQFPDLHSELNLSSLELGDSALYFCASSVDGRKGDTQYFGPGTRLTVL.

In its sample, this clonotype was seen a few times. This chain links TRBV7-9 with TRBJ1-2; D unresolved. V was pared by 0 bases and J by 5 bases, with 13 bases between. From germline, CDR1 is SEHNR and CDR2 FQNEAQ (reference sequence). The CDR3 contains 15 residues. The CDR3 region is CASSLASGVGYGYTF. CDR3 nucleotide sequence: TGTGCCAGCAGCTTAGCGTCAGGCGTCGGGTATGGCTACACCTTC.

This clonotype was detected only a few times. The chain joins TRBV21-1 to TRBJ1-4. TRBV21-1 is deemed a pseudogene. The length of the CDR3 is 11 residues. The CDR3 DNA is TGTGCCAGCATGGGAAATGAAAAACTGTTTTTT. Translating it yields CASMGNEKLFF.

The gene calls are TRBV6-1 and TRBJ1-5, with a weak D call TRBD1 (5 bases). Per the germline V gene, CDR1 is MNHNS and CDR2 is SASEGT. With 3 bases removed from V and 0 bases from J, the gap between germline ends came to 9 bases. This CDR3 contains 15 residues. The CDR3 loop is CASSDQGRSNQPQHF. The CDR3 DNA reads as TGTGCCAGCAGTGACCAGGGACGTAGCAATCAGCCCCAGCATTTT.

This clonotype was recorded a few times. The J gene is TRBJ2-3, the V gene TRBV27; no firm D call. Looked up from germline, CDR1 is MNHEY and CDR2 is SMNVEV (reference sequence). Trimming removed 6 bases from V and 1 base from J, with 14 bases in between. The CDR3 is made up of 15 amino acids. CDR3 nucleotides: TGTGCCAGCAGCTCGCAGGTTAAGGGCACAGATACGCAGTATTTT. Its translation: CASSSQVKGTDTQYF.

CDR3 sequence (DNA): TGTGCCAGCTCAATCGGGACAGGGAACTCCTACGAGCAGTACTTC. Protein sequence: CASSIGTGNSYEQYF. The rearrangement links TRBV18 to TRBJ2-7; 9 nucleotides align to TRBD1. CDR1 is KGHSH, CDR2 LQKENI, per germline. The CDR3 extends over 15 amino acids. The trim removed 5 bases at V and 0 bases at J, leaving 5 bases unmatched.

As regards this clonotype: One end of the junction fails to match germline, which may point to a read error. The chain couples TRBV12-3 or TRBV12-4 to TRBJ1-5; 9 bases map to TRBD1. This CDR3 region has 13 residues. CDR3 residues: CAGRGTGLQPQHF. The CDR3 coding sequence is TGTGCCGGCAGGGGGACAGGGCTTCAGCCCCAGCATTTT.

The genes are TRBV6-1 and TRBJ2-3; the D gene could be TRBD1 or TRBD2 (5 bases each). Trimming pared 8 bases from V and 4 bases from J, leaving 22 bases between. The CDR3 spans 16 residues. CDR1 and CDR2 (germline): MNHNS, SASEGT. This CDR3 reads CASSPRGILGADTQYF. CDR3 coding DNA: TGTGCCAGCTCCCCCCGAGGAATCCTGGGGGCAGATACGCAGTATTTT.

The chain is built from TRBV4-1 and TRBJ1-3, with unresolved D. Germline loops: CDR1 MGHRA, CDR2 YSYEKL. V was cut by 1 base and J by 2 bases, with 12 bases left in between. This CDR3 spans 16 amino acids. The DNA for the CDR3 is TGCGCCAGCAGCCAAGTTACCCCAGGAACTGGAAACACCATATATTTT. The encoded protein is CASSQVTPGTGNTIYF.

The gene calls are TRBV5-1 and TRBJ2-3; D tentatively reads TRBD1 or TRBD2 (5 bases each). CDR3 length: 16 amino acids. The germline V gene has CDR1 SGHRS and CDR2 YFSETQ. Trimming cost V 0 bases and J 2 bases, with 13 bases left between them. CDR3 protein: CASSLVVGEITDTQYF. The CDR3 DNA reads as TGCGCCAGCAGCTTGGTGGTGGGGGAGATCACAGATACGCAGTATTTT.

This clonotype was observed once. The rearrangement links TRBV6-2 or TRBV6-3 to TRBJ2-7; D unclear. The CDR3 is made up of 13 amino acids. With 2 bases removed from V and 6 bases from J, the gap between germline ends came to 11 bases. Germline CDR1 reads MNHEY; CDR2 reads SVGEGT. This CDR3 reads CASSYQGFGEQYF. The DNA of the CDR3 is TGTGCCAGCAGTTACCAAGGGTTCGGCGAGCAGTACTTC.

For this clonotype: The junction differs from germline at one of its ends, possibly a read error. The V call is TRBV5-1, the J call TRBJ2-1; D may be TRBD1 (5 bases). Germline lookup yields CDR1 SGHRS and CDR2 YFSETQ. CDR3 length: 15 residues. The DNA of the CDR3 is TGCTCCAGCAGTAGACAGACCAAGCCCTACAATGAGCAGTTCTTC. Translating it yields CSSSRQTKPYNEQFF.

This clonotype turned up a few times. The rearrangement joins TRBV6-5 to TRBJ2-7; D is perhaps TRBD1 (7 bases). V shed 11 bases and J shed 6 bases, with 20 bases lying between them. CDR1 and CDR2 (germline): MNHEY, SVGAGI. This CDR3 has 13 amino acids. The CDR3 coding sequence is TGTGCCCCCAGGGGGGACTCCCTAGGCGAGCAGTACTTC. Its protein product is CAPRGDSLGEQYF.

The chain combines TRBV5-1 with TRBJ2-7; 7 bases align to TRBD1. V was clipped by 7 bases and J by 0 bases; unmatched bases: 7. CDR1 and CDR2 (germline): SGHRS, YFSETQ. The CDR3 runs to 14 residues. DNA for the CDR3: TGCGCCAGCGGAAGGGGGCCCGACTCCTACGAGCAGTACTTC. Translation gives CASGRGPDSYEQYF.

This chain uses TRBV29-1 with TRBJ1-2; 10 bases are shared with TRBD1. This CDR3 has 14 residues. Germline V gene data show CDR1 as SQVTM and CDR2 as ANQGSEA. Unmatched junction bases numbered 4, after V lost 2 bases and J lost 4 bases. For the CDR3, the DNA is TGCAGCGTTGAATGGGGACAGGGGATCTATGGCTACACCTTC. Translation gives CSVEWGQGIYGYTF.

This clonotype was seen more than once but under ten times. The V and J genes are TRBV7-6 and TRBJ2-7; D remains ambiguous. Germline V CDR1 and CDR2: SGHVS, FNYEAQ. The CDR3 sequence is 14 residues long. Deletions cut 5 bases from V and 2 bases from J, with 13 bases between. Here the CDR3 reads CASSPLGSPYEQYF. DNA of the CDR3: TGTGCCAGCAGCCCCCTCGGGTCCCCCTACGAGCAGTACTTC.

This clonotype was detected a few times. This rearrangement joins TRBV7-9 to TRBJ2-2; 7 bases are a match to TRBD1. Unmatched junction bases numbered 8, after V lost 6 bases and J lost 7 bases. Looked up from germline, CDR1 is SEHNR and CDR2 is FQNEAQ (reference sequence). This CDR3 spans 14 amino acids. The CDR3 nucleotides are TGTGCCAGCAGTTACACAGGGGCGAGCGGGGAGCTGTTTTTT. Encoded protein: CASSYTGASGELFF.

This clonotype appeared many times. The chain carries TRBV29-1 and TRBJ2-7; possible D gene TRBD2, 6 bases. The CDR3 totals 12 residues. Looked up from germline, CDR1 is SQVTM and CDR2 is ANQGSEA. The CDR3, as DNA: TGCGGGGCGGCGGGGTCCTCCTACGAGCAGTACTTC. The encoded protein is CGAAGSSYEQYF.

The chain uses TRBV6-2 or TRBV6-3 and TRBJ2-6; D not certain. V was cut by 2 bases and J by 0 bases, with 8 bases left in between. The CDR3 is made up of 16 amino acids. Per the germline V gene, CDR1 is MNHEY and CDR2 is SVGEGT. The CDR3 region is CASSYTPASGANVLTF. DNA of the CDR3: TGTGCCAGCAGTTACACTCCAGCCTCTGGGGCCAACGTCCTGACTTTC.

The V call is TRBV9, the J call TRBJ2-5; a possible D gene is TRBD2 (5 bases). V lost 0 bases, J lost 4 bases, and 13 bases lay in between. This CDR3 is 15 amino acids long. Germline V gives CDR1 SGDLS, CDR2 YYNGEE. In nucleotides, the CDR3 is TGTGCCAGCAGCGTAGGGGTGGGCGAGGGAGAGACCCAGTACTTC. Translated, it gives CASSVGVGEGETQYF.

This clonotype was seen a handful of times. V gene TRBV9 combines with J gene TRBJ1-5; D unclear. This CDR3 is built from 15 residues. Germline V gives CDR1 SGDLS, CDR2 YYNGEE. V was cut by 3 bases and J by 2 bases, with 12 bases left in between. The CDR3 loop reads CASSAEGSGNQPQHF. As DNA, the CDR3 is TGTGCCAGCAGCGCGGAGGGTTCGGGCAATCAGCCCCAGCATTTT.

On this clonotype: A much larger clone differs from this one at a single base, so this may be a read error. The chain has TRBV10-3 and TRBJ2-1; D may be TRBD1 or TRBD2 (5 bases each). The CDR3 contains 14 residues. CDR1 ENHRY and CDR2 SYGVKD come from the germline V gene. CDR3 sequence (DNA): TGTGCCCTCAGAAAGTCGTCGGGACCTGATGAGCAGTTCTTC. Translating gives CALRKSSGPDEQFF.

In the case of this clonotype: Its ends do not fully match the called genes, so a read error is possible. The chain has TRBV4-2 and TRBJ2-5; D perhaps matches TRBD1 (6 bases). The length of the CDR3 is 15 residues. CDR1 is LGHNA and CDR2 is YNFKEQ in the germline V gene. The CDR3 region is CAGSPLDRGLETQYF. In DNA form, the CDR3 reads TGTGCCGGCAGCCCACTGGACAGAGGATTAGAGACCCAGTACTTC.